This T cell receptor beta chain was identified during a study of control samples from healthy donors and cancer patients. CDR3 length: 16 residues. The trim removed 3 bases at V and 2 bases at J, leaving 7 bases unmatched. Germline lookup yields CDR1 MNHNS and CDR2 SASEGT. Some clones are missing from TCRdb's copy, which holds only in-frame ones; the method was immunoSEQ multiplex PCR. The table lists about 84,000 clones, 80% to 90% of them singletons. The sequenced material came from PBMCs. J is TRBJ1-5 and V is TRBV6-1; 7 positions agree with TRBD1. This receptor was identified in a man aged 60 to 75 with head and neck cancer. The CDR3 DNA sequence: TGTGCCAGCAGTGACAGGGGGGTCGGGGGCAATCAGCCCCAGCATTTT. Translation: CASSDRGVGGNQPQHF.